This T cell receptor (beta chain) was profiled in a study of cytomegalovirus exposure and HLA in healthy donors. Study-level points and caveats: Later analysis identified over 15,000 TCR beta sequences associated with HLA alleles, using a false discovery rate threshold of 0.05.

Trimming cost V 4 bases and J 0 bases; bases outside gene matches: 9. The CDR3 is 17 amino acids. CDR1 and CDR2 from the germline V gene are LGHNA and YNFKEQ. About this clone: Its antigen is still unknown.

The PCR used 60 Vbeta and 13 Jbeta primers. The protocol was immunoSEQ multiplex PCR, while the TCRdb copy is restricted to in-frame clones and leaves out a portion. Of fewer than 110,000 clones listed, roughly three quarters are singletons. The clonotype comes from a man aged 18-30 years in good health and CMV-seronegative. The J gene is TRBJ2-3, the V gene TRBV4-2; the match to TRBD1 covers 8 bases. The sample was PBMCs. CDR3 sequence reads: CASSPKRTGPSTDTQYF. The CDR3 DNA sequence: TGTGCCAGCAGCCCGAAAAGGACAGGGCCTAGCACAGATACGCAGTATTTT.